This TCR beta chain was obtained from a study of PD-L1 blockade in urothelial cancer. Study background: Individuals in the cohort had been given 0 to 3 earlier chemotherapy regimens. The study's findings and limits: Blood TCR clonality below the median before treatment was a predictor of better survival.

Noted time point: pretreatment peripheral blood. The germline V and J ends were trimmed by 1 base and 4 bases, with 14 bases remaining between them. The CDR3 runs to 16 residues. The germline gives CDR1 LGHNA, CDR2 YNFKEQ. Produced via immunoSEQ multiplex PCR; TCRdb's table is partial and in-frame only. The data contain about 57,000 clones, roughly 76% of them singletons. With regard to this clone: Its specificity is not known.

This chain connects TRBV4-2 to TRBJ2-1, with D possibly being TRBD2 (7 bases). The sequence was obtained from a man in his 70s with urothelial cancer. The sequencing here drew on PBMCs, taken around atezolizumab (anti-PD-L1) treatment. CDR3 residues: CASSQGPGGQYNEQFF. In nucleotides, the CDR3 is TGTGCCAGCAGCCAAGGTCCGGGGGGCCAATACAATGAGCAGTTCTTC.